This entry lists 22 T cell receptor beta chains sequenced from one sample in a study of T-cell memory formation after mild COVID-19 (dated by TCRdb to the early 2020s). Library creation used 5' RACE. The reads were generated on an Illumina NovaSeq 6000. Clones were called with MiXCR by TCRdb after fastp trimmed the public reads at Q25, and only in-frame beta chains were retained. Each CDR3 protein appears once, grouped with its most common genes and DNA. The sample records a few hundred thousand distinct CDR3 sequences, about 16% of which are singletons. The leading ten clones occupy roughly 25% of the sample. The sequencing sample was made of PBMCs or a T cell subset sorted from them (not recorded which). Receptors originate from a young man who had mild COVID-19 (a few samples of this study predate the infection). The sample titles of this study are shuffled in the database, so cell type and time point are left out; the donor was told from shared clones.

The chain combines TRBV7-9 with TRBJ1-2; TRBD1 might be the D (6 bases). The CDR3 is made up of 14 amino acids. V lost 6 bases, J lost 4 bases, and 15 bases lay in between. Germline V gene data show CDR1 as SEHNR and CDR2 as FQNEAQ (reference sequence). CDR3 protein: CASRLPGAGYGYTF. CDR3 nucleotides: TGTGCCAGCAGGCTTCCGGGGGCAGGCTATGGCTACACCTTC.

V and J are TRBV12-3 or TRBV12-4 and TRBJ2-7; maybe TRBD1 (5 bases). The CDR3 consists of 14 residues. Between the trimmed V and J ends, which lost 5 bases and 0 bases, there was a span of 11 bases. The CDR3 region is CASSQDRVSYEQYF. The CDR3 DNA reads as TGTGCCAGCAGTCAAGACAGAGTCTCCTACGAGCAGTACTTC.

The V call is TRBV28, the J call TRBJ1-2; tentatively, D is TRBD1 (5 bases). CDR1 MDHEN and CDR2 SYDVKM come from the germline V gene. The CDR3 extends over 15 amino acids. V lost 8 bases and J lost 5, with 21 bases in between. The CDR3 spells CASAYRIGGFYGYTF. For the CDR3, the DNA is TGTGCCAGCGCCTACCGGATCGGGGGATTTTATGGCTACACCTTC.

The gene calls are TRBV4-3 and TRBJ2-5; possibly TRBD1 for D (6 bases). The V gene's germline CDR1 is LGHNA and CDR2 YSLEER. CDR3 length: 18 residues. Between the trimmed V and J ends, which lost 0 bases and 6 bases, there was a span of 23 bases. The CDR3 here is CASSQEWDTPSRLKTQYF. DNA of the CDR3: TGCGCCAGCAGCCAAGAGTGGGACACGCCCTCCCGTTTGAAGACCCAGTACTTC.

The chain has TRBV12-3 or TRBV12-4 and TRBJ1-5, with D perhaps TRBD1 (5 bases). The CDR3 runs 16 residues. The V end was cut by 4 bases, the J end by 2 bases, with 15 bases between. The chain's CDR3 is CASSSRGVRRNQPQHF. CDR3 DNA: TGTGCCAGCAGTTCCCGGGGGGTACGTCGCAATCAGCCCCAGCATTTT.

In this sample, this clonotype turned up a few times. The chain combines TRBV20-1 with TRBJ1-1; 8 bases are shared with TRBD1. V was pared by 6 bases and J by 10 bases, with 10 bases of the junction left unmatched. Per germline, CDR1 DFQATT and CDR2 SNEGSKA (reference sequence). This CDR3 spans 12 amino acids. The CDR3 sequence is CSAQGADSRAFF. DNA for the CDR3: TGCAGTGCCCAGGGGGCCGACAGCCGAGCTTTCTTT.

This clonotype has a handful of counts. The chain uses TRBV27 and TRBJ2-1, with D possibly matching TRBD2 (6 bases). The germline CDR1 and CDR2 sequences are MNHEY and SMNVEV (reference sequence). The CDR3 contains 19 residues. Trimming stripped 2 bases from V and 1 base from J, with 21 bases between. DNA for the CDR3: TGTGCCAGCAGTTTAACTTCCCCGGGACTGGGACCTTCCTACAATGAGCAGTTCTTC. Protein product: CASSLTSPGLGPSYNEQFF.

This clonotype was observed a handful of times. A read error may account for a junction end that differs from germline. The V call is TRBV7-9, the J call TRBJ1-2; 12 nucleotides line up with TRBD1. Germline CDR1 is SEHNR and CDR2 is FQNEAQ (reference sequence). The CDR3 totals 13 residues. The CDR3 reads CASSSEGGTGGPF. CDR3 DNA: TGTGCCAGCAGCTCGGAGGGCGGGACAGGGGGCCCCTTC.

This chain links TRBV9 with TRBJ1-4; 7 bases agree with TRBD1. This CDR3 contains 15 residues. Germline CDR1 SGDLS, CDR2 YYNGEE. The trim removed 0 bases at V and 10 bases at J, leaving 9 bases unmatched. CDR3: CASSVAWAGGGKLFF. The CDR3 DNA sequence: TGTGCCAGCAGCGTAGCTTGGGCAGGGGGAGGAAAACTGTTTTTT.

CDR3 sequence (DNA): TGCAGCGTTGTGGGAAGCGGGGGACCCAAATACTTC. It is translated as CSVVGSGGPKYF. The chain has TRBV29-1 and TRBJ2-5; TRBD2 agrees at 8 bases. CDR1 is SQVTM, CDR2 ANQGSEA, per germline. The trim removed 4 bases at V and 14 bases at J, leaving 12 bases unmatched. The CDR3 spans 12 residues.

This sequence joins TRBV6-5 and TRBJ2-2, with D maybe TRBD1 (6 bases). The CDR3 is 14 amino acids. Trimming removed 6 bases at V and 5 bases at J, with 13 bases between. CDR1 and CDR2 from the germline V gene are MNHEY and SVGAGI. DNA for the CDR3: TGTGCCAGCAGGGGGGCAGGGAGTACCGGGGAGCTGTTTTTT. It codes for CASRGAGSTGELFF.

Here the CDR3 DNA reads TGTGCCAGTCGGTCAGGGAATTCACCCCTCCACTTT. It is translated as CASRSGNSPLHF. This chain uses TRBV3-1 with TRBJ1-6; D is possibly TRBD1 (5 bases). Trimming took 9 bases from V and 7 from J, leaving 10 bases between them. This CDR3 region has 12 residues. CDR1 and CDR2 (germline): LGHDT, YNNKEL (reference sequence).

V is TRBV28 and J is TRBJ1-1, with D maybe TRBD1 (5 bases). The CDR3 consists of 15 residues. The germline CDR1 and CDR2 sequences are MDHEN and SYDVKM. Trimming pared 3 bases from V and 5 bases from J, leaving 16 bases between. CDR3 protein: CASSLGTRGWTEAFF. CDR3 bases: TGTGCCAGCAGTTTGGGGACGCGGGGGTGGACTGAAGCTTTCTTT.

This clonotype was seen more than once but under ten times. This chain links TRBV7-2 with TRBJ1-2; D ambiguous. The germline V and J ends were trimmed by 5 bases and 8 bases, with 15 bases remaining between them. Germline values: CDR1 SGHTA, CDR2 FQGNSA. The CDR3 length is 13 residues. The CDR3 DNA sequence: TGTGCCAGCAGCCCAGAAAGGGTTCGCGGCTACACCTTC. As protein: CASSPERVRGYTF.

The CDR3 sequence is CASSLGQGPSTEAFF. The CDR3 bases are TGTGCCAGCAGCTTGGGGCAGGGACCGAGCACTGAAGCTTTCTTT. The chain is built from TRBV5-8 and TRBJ1-1, with D perhaps TRBD1 (5 bases). CDR3 length equals 15 residues. Trimming removed 0 bases at V and 4 bases at J, with 13 bases between. Germline V gene data show CDR1 as SGHTS and CDR2 as YDEGEE.

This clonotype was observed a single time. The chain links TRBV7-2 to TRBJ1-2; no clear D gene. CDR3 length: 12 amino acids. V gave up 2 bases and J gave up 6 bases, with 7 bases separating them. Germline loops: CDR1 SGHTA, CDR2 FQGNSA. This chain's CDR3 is CASSLLVDGYTF. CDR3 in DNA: TGTGCCAGCAGCTTACTAGTAGATGGCTACACCTTC.

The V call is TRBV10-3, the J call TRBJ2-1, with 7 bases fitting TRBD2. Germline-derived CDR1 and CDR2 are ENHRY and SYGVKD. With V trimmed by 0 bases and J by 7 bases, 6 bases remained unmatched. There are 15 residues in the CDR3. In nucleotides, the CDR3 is TGTGCCATCAGTGAGTCGAATCGGGGGGTAAATGAGCAGTTCTTC. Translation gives CAISESNRGVNEQFF.

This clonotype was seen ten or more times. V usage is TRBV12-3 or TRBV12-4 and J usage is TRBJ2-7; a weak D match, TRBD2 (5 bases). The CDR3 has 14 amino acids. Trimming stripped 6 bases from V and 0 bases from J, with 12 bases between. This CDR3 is CASSPRLNSYEQYF. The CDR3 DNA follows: TGTGCCAGCAGCCCCCGACTAAACTCCTACGAGCAGTACTTC.

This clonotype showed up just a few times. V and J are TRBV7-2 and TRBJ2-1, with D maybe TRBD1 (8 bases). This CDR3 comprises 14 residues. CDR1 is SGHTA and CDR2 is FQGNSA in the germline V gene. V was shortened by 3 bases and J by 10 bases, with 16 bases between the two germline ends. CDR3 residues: CASSFTTGEGEQFF. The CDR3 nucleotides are TGTGCCAGCAGCTTCACGACAGGGGAGGGGGAGCAGTTCTTC.

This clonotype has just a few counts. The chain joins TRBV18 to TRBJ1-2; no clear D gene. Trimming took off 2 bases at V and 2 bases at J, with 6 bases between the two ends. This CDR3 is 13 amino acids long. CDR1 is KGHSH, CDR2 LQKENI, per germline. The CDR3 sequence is CASSPAENYGYTF. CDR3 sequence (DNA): TGTGCCAGCTCACCAGCAGAAAACTATGGCTACACCTTC.

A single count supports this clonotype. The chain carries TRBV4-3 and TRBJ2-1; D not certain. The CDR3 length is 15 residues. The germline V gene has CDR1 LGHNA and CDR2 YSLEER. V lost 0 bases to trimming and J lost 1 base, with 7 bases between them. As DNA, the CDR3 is TGCGCCAGCAGCCAAGAATGGAGTTCCTACAATGAGCAGTTCTTC. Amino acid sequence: CASSQEWSSYNEQFF.

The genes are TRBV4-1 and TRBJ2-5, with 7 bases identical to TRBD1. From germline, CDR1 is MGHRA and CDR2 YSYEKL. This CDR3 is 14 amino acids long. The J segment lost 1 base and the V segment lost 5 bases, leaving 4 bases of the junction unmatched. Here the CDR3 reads CASSRYRGQETQYF. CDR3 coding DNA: TGCGCCAGCAGCAGATACAGGGGCCAAGAGACCCAGTACTTC.